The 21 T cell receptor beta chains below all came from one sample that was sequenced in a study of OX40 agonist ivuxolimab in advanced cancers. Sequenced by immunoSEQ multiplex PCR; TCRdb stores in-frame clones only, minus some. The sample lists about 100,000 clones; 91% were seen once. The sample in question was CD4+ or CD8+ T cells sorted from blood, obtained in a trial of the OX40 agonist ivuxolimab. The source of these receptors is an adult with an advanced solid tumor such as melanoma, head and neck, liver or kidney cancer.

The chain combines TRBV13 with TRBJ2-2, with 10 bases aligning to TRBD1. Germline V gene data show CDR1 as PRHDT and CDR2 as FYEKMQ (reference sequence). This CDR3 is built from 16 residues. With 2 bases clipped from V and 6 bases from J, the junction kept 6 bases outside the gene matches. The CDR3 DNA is TGTGCCAGCAGCTTATGGGACAGGGGTTACGCCGGGGAGCTGTTTTTT. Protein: CASSLWDRGYAGELFF.

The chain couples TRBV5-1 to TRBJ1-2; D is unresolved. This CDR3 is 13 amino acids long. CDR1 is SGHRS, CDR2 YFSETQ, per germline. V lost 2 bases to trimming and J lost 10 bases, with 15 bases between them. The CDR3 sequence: CASSFFGMESYTF. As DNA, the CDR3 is TGCGCCAGCAGCTTTTTTGGGATGGAGTCCTACACCTTC.

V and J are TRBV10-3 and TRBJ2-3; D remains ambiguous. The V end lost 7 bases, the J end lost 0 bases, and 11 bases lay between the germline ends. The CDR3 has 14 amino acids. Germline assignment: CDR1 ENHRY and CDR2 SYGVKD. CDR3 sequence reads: CAIKWGSSTDTQYF. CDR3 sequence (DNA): TGTGCCATCAAATGGGGATCTAGCACAGATACGCAGTATTTT.

The CDR3 DNA is TGTGCCAGCAGCTTGGATGCAGTCTCTGGAAACACCATATATTTT. It yields the protein CASSLDAVSGNTIYF. The V call is TRBV5-6, the J call TRBJ1-3; D is unclear. Trimming took 0 bases from V and 0 from J, leaving 7 bases between them. This CDR3 is 15 amino acids long. CDR1 is SGHDT and CDR2 is YYEEEE in the germline V gene.

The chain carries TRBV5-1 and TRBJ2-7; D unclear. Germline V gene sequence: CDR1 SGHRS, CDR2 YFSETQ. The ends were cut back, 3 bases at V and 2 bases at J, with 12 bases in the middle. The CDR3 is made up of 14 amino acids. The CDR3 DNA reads TGCGCCAGCAGCTATCCCACGGTACCCTACGAGCAGTACTTC. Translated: CASSYPTVPYEQYF.

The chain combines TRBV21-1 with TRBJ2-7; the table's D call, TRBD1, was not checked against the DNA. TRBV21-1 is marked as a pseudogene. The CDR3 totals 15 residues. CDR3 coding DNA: TGTGCCAGCAGCGAGGACAGGACTTATGGGTACGAGCAGTACTTC. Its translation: CASSEDRTYGYEQYF.

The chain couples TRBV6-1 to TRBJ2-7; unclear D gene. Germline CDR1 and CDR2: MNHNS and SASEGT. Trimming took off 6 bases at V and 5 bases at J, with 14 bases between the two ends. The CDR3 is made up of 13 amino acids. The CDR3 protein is CASRPGVFHEQYF. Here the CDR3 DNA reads TGTGCCAGCAGGCCCGGAGTGTTCCACGAGCAGTACTTC.

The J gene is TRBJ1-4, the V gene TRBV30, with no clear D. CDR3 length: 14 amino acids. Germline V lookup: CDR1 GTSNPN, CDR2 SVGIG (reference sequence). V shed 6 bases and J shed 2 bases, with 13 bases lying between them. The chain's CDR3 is CACPRGRTNEKLFF. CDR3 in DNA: TGTGCCTGTCCACGCGGCCGGACTAATGAAAAACTGTTTTTT. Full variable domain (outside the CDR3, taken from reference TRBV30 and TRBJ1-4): SQTIHQWPATLVQPVGSPLSLECTVEGTSNPNLYWYRQAAGRGLQLLFYSVGIGQISSEVPQNLSASRPQDRQFILSSKKLLLSDSGFYLCACPRGRTNEKLFFGSGTQLSVL.

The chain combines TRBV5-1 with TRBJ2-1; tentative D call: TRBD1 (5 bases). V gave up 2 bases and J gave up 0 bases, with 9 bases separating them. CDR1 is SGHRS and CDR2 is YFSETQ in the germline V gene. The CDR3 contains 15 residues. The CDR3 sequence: CASSFTDSSYNEQFF. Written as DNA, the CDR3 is TGCGCCAGCAGCTTCACAGACAGCTCCTACAATGAGCAGTTCTTC. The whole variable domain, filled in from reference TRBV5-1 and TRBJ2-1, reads KAGVTQTPRYLIKTRGQQVTLSCSPISGHRSVSWYQQTPGQGLQFLFEYFSETQRNKGNFPGRFSGRQFSNSRSEMNVSTLELGDSALYLCASSFTDSSYNEQFFGPGTRLTVL.

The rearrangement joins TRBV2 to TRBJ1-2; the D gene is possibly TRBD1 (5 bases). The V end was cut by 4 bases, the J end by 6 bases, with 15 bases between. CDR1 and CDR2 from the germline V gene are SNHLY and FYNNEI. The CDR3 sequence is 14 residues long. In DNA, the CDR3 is TGTGCCAGCAGTGTCGGCAGGGAAACGGATGGCTACACCTTC. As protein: CASSVGRETDGYTF.

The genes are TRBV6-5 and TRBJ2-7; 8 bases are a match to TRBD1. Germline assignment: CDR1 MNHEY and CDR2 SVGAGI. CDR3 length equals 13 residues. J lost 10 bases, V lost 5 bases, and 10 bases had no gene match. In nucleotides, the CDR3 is TGTGCCAGCAGTAACAGGGGGGCCCCGAACCAGTACTTC. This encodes CASSNRGAPNQYF.

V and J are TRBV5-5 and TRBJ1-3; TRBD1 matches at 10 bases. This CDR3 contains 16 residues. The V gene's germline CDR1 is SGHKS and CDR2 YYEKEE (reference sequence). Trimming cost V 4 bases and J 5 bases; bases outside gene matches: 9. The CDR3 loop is CASSAGTGEVRNTIYF. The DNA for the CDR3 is TGTGCCAGCAGCGCCGGGACAGGGGAAGTAAGAAACACCATATATTTT.

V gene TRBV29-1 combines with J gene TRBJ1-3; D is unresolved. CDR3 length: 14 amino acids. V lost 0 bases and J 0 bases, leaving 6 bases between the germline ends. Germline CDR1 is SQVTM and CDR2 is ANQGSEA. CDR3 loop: CSVEDRSSGNTIYF. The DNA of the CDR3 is TGCAGCGTTGAAGATAGGAGCTCTGGAAACACCATATATTTT.

CDR3 in amino acids: CASSLLEAGGPEETQYF. DNA for the CDR3: TGTGCCAGCAGCCTCCTAGAAGCGGGAGGGCCAGAAGAGACCCAGTACTTC. The rearrangement joins TRBV7-9 to TRBJ2-5; 10 nucleotides line up with TRBD2. The CDR3 extends over 17 amino acids. V lost 5 bases and J lost 3; bases outside the gene matches: 12. The germline V gene has CDR1 SEHNR and CDR2 FQNEAQ (reference sequence).

CDR3 nucleotide sequence: TGTGCCAGCAGCAAGCGCCAGCAGGTCGATGAGCAGTTCTTC. Encoded protein: CASSKRQQVDEQFF. V usage is TRBV4-2 and J usage is TRBJ2-1; the D is unclear. Germline V gene sequence: CDR1 LGHNA, CDR2 YNFKEQ. V gave up 5 bases and J gave up 8 bases, with 16 bases separating them. The CDR3 length is 14 residues.

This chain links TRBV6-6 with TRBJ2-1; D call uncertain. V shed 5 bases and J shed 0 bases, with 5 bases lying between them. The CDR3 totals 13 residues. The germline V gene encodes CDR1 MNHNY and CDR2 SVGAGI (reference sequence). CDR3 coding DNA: TGTGCCAGCAGTGCCCGCTCCTACAATGAGCAGTTCTTC. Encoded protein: CASSARSYNEQFF.

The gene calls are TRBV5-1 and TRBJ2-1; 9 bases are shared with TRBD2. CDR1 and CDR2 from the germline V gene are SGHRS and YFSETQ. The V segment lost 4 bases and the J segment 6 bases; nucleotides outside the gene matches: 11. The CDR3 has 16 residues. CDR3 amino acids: CASSPLTSGASNEQFF. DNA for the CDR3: TGCGCCAGCAGCCCCTTGACTAGCGGAGCCTCCAATGAGCAGTTCTTC.

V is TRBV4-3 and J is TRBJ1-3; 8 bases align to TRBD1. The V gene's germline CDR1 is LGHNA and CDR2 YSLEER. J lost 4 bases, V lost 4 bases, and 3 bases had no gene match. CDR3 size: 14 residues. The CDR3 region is CASSPGGYGNTIYF. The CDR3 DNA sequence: TGCGCCAGCAGCCCAGGGGGCTACGGAAACACCATATATTTT.

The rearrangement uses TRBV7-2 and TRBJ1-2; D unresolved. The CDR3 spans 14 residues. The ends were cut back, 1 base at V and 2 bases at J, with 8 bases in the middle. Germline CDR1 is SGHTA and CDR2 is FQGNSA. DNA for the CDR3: TGTGCCAGCAGCTTAGAAACGGGGAACTATGGCTACACCTTC. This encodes CASSLETGNYGYTF.

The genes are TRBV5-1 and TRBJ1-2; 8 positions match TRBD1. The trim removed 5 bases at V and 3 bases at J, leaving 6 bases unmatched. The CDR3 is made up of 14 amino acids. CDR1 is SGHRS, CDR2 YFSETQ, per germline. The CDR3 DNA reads TGCGCCAGCAGAGAGGACAGGGAGGACTATGGCTACACCTTC. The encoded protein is CASREDREDYGYTF. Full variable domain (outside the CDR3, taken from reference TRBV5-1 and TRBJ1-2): KAGVTQTPRYLIKTRGQQVTLSCSPISGHRSVSWYQQTPGQGLQFLFEYFSETQRNKGNFPGRFSGRQFSNSRSEMNVSTLELGDSALYLCASREDREDYGYTFGSGTRLTVV.

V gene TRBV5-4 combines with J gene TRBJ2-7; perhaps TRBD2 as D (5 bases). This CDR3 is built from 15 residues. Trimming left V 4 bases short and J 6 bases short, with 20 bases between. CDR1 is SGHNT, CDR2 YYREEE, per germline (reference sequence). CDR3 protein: CASSAAPEAVGEQYF. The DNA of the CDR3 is TGTGCCAGCAGCGCGGCGCCGGAGGCAGTCGGCGAGCAGTACTTC. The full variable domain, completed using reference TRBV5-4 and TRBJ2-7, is ETGVTQSPTHLIKTRGQQVTLRCSSQSGHNTVSWYQQALGQGPQFIFQYYREEENGRGNFPPRFSGLQFPNYSSELNVNALELDDSALYLCASSAAPEAVGEQYFGPGTRLTVT.